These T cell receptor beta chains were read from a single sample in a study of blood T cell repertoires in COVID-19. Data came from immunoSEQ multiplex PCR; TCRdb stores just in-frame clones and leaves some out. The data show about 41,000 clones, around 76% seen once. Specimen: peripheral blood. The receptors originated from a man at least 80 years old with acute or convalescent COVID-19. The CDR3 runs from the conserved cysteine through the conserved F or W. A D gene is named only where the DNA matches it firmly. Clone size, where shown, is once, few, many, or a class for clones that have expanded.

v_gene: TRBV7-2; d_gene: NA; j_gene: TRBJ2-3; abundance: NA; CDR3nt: TGTGCCAGCAGCTTCGACAGGGATACGCAGTATTTT; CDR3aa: CASSFDRDTQYF
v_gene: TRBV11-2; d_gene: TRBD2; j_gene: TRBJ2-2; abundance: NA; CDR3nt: TGTGCCAGCAGGAGACTAGCGGGGTCGGCCGGGGAGCTGTTTTTT; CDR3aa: CASRRLAGSAGELFF
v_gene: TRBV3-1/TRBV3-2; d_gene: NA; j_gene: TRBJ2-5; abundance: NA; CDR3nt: TGTGCCAGCAGCCATGCCCCGGACAGTTACCAAGAGACCCAGTACTTC; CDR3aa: CASSHAPDSYQETQYF
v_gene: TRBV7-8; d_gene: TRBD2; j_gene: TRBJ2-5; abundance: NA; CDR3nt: TGTGCCAGCAGCTTAGATTCTGGCGGGAGCGGCGAGACCCAGTACTTC; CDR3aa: CASSLDSGGSGETQYF
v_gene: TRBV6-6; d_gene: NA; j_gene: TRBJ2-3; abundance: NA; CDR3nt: TGTGCCAGCAGTCAGGATGACAGAAATACGCAGTATTTT; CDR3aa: CASSQDDRNTQYF
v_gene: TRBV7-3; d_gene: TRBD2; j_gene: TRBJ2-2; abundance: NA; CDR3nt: TGTGCCAGCAGGGTTGCAAGCGGGAGTGCCCCCGGGGAGCTGTTTTTT; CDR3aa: CASRVASGSAPGELFF
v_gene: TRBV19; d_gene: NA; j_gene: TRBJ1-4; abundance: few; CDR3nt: TGTGCCAGTAGTGTCCCCCCAGGGGATGAAAAACTGTTTTTT; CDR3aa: CASSVPPGDEKLFF
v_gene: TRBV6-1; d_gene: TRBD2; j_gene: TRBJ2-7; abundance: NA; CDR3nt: TGTGCCAGCAGTGAATTGGGACTAATCGACGAGCAGTACTTC; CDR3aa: CASSELGLIDEQYF
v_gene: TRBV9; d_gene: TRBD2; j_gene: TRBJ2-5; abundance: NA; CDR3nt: TGTGCCAGCAGCGTAGGGCAGGGAGGGGAGACCCAGTACTTC; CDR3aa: CASSVGQGGETQYF
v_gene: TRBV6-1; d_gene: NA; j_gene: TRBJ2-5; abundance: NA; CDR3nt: TGTGCCAGCAGTGAAGCGAGGAGAGCGGGCCAAGAGACCCAGTACTTC; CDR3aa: CASSEARRAGQETQYF
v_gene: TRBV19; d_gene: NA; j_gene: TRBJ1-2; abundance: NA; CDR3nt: TGTGCCAGTAGCTCAACTGACTATGGCTACACCTTC; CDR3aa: CASSSTDYGYTF
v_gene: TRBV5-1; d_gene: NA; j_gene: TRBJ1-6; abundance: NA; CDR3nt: TGCGCCAGCAGCTTGAATCCGACTGTGGGCTCCTATAATTCACCCCTCCACTTT; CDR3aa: CASSLNPTVGSYNSPLHF
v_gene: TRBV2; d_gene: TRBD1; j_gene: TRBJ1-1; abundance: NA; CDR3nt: TGTGCCAGCAGTGATAACAGGGGAACTGAAGCTTTCTTT; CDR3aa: CASSDNRGTEAFF
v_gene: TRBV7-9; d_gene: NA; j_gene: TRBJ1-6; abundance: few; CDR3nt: TGTGCCAGCAGCTTAGAGGGGTTACAATCACCCCTCCACTTT; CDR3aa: CASSLEGLQSPLHF
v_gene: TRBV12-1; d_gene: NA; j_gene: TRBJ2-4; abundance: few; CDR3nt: TGTGCCAGCACCTCCCCGGACTCCAAAAACATTCAGTACTTC; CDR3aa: CASTSPDSKNIQYF